This note documents a single T cell receptor beta chain sequence. Its recognized antigen is unknown. No base qualities exist here, and no much larger clone lies one base off it. The record originates from a study of control samples from healthy donors and cancer patients (dated by TCRdb to the early 2020s). The library was prepared using the immunoSEQ multiplex PCR assay. Not all clones reach the TCRdb copy of this immuneACCESS table, which keeps in-frame sequences only. Checked studies attribute under half of the gap to unresolved V genes and leave the rest unexplained. This sample lists about 150,000 clones; under 90% were detected once. The ten largest clonotypes hold just under 5% of the sample. The junction carries 7 bases between V and J, which are trimmed by 1 base and 6 bases respectively. The germline V gene supplies CDR1 SGHTA and CDR2 FQGNSA. Counted from cysteine to phenylalanine, this CDR3 has 13 amino acids. Of all the DNA, just the CDR3 is kept, 39 bases in frame from base 1.

Sequencing used blood. The source is a man between 25 and 39 years old in good health. The chain was built from TRBV7-2 and TRBJ1-5; the D gene identity is not certain. The nucleotide sequence reads TGTGCCAGCAGCTTAGGTACAGTTCAGCCCCAGCATTTT. It codes for CASSLGTVQPQHF.